The clone carrying this T cell receptor (beta chain) is a singleton in its sample. Its antigen is not known. In the PCR, 60 Vbeta and 13 Jbeta primers were used. Sequencing used immunoSEQ multiplex PCR; TCRdb keeps in-frame clones, though not all of them. In the table there are 150,000 to 200,000 clones, roughly 85% of which are singletons. Germline values: CDR1 MNHEY, CDR2 SVGAGI. This CDR3 contains 13 residues. Trimming stripped 10 bases from V and 8 bases from J, with 20 bases between. The sample is drawn from a study of cytomegalovirus exposure and HLA in healthy donors. For the study at large: About 200 million T cells yielded about 120 million unique TCR beta sequences, as an earlier analysis found. About 79% of roughly 430 genotyped donors fell in the Caucasian-associated ancestry cluster.

Study results and limitations: Later work found most CMV-associated TCR beta chains apparently HLA-restricted.

This TCR came from a woman between 50 and 59 years old in good health and CMV-seronegative. J is TRBJ1-1 and V is TRBV6-5; D is unclear. The specimen sequenced was PBMCs. CDR3 region: CATSYDGESEAFF. DNA of the CDR3: TGTGCCACTAGTTACGACGGAGAATCCGAAGCTTTCTTT.